This TCR beta chain was recorded in a study of blood T cell repertoires in COVID-19. Study-wide context: Material from acute and convalescent COVID-19 was sourced from the United States, Italy and Spain. Sample material is recorded as cDNA or gDNA derived from T cells, B-cell-depleted T cells, or PBMCs.

V lost 5 bases and J 9 bases, leaving 17 bases between the germline ends. CDR1 is SGHAT, CDR2 FQNNGV, per germline. CDR3 size: 15 residues. Per the original methods: Amplification of reference gene primers provided the estimated nucleated cell counts. Assay used: immunoSEQ multiplex PCR; TCRdb lists only in-frame clones, some missing. V and J calls and clone size are copied from that table; D and trimming were computed from the DNA. This table has 95,000 or so clones, approximately 81% appearing once. The chain recombines TRBV11-2 with TRBJ1-6; D unclear. The sequence came from an older man with active or convalescent COVID-19. Source material: peripheral blood. The CDR3 loop reads CASSPSRRSGSPLHF. The CDR3 nucleotides read TGTGCCAGCAGCCCCTCGCGGAGATCTGGTTCACCCCTCCACTTT.